This TCR beta chain came from a study of shared clonotypes between healthy human individuals. Overall study: The study drew on a couple of women and a few men aged 18 to 49 as donors. For every donor, three CD4 naive, three CD4 memory, two CD8 naive and one CD8 memory plates were used.

When replicate PCRs were run on sorted subsets, they used roughly 0.2 ug DNA, roughly 30,000 T cell genomes. In the original workflow: ImmunoSEQ sequences covered only the junction and lacked quality scores; filtering therefore differed. Using immunoSEQ multiplex PCR, the repertoire was profiled, and TCRdb retains in-frame clones only, with some absent. The V and J calls and the clone size are those of that table, but D and trimming were determined from the DNA. The sample has some 1,400,000 clones; more than 95% are singletons. The germline V gene encodes CDR1 LGHNA and CDR2 YSLEER. The V end lost 0 bases, the J end lost 1 base, and 7 bases lay between the germline ends. The CDR3 covers 16 residues.

Material: naive CD4+ T cells sorted from blood. As for subset: CD45RA+ positively selected. This clonotype was obtained from a man aged 30 to 45 in good health. V is TRBV4-3 and J is TRBJ2-6; D is uncertain. CDR3 sequence reads: CASSQDMGSGANVLTF. As DNA, the CDR3 is TGCGCCAGCAGCCAAGACATGGGGTCTGGGGCCAACGTCCTGACTTTC.